These 26 T cell receptor beta chains share one sample of origin, sequenced in a study of cytotoxic CD8 clonotypes in ibrutinib-treated CLL. TCRdb keeps only in-frame clones here, not all; method: immunoSEQ multiplex PCR. This sample has about 50,000 clones, with 57% found just once. The specimen was PBMCs, collected after 24 months of ibrutinib treatment. The receptors stem from a human donor with chronic lymphocytic leukemia.

The genes are TRBV6-1 and TRBJ1-4; D gene uncertain. V lost 7 bases to trimming and J lost 8 bases, with 17 bases between them. Germline V gene data show CDR1 as MNHNS and CDR2 as SASEGT. The CDR3 has 14 amino acids. The CDR3 DNA reads as TGTGCCAGCACCGAAGGATGGTCCGGGGAAAAACTGTTTTTT. This translates into CASTEGWSGEKLFF.

This rearrangement joins TRBV6-6 to TRBJ2-3; 7 bases match TRBD1. Germline CDR1 MNHNY, CDR2 SVGAGI (reference sequence). The CDR3 is 13 residues long. Germline trimming cut 7 bases from V and 1 base from J; bases unmatched to any gene: 2. The CDR3: CASTDRGTDTQYF. The CDR3, as DNA: TGTGCCAGCACTGACAGGGGCACAGATACGCAGTATTTT.

V and J are TRBV6-5 and TRBJ1-1; unclear D gene. The germline V and J ends were trimmed by 7 bases and 0 bases, with 9 bases remaining between them. The CDR3 runs to 13 residues. Germline lookup yields CDR1 MNHEY and CDR2 SVGAGI. The CDR3 sequence: CASKNGMNTEAFF. CDR3 bases: TGTGCCAGCAAAAACGGAATGAACACTGAAGCTTTCTTT.

This clone was seen a few times. The chain links TRBV7-9 to TRBJ1-1; tentative D call: TRBD1 (6 bases). This CDR3 has 14 amino acids. V lost 5 bases and J 4 bases, leaving 14 bases between the germline ends. Germline assignment: CDR1 SEHNR and CDR2 FQNEAQ (reference sequence). CDR3 sequence reads: CASSTNRGGTEAFF. The DNA of the CDR3 is TGTGCCAGCAGCACTAATAGGGGGGGCACTGAAGCTTTCTTT.

This clone was observed a few times. The chain joins TRBV4-1 to TRBJ2-3, with D possibly being TRBD2 (7 bases). V gave up 5 bases and J gave up 2 bases, with 11 bases separating them. Germline CDR1 reads MGHRA; CDR2 reads YSYEKL. CDR3 size: 14 residues. DNA for the CDR3: TGCGCCAGCAGCTTCGCGGGGGCCACAGATACGCAGTATTTT. The encoded protein is CASSFAGATDTQYF.

V and J are TRBV5-6 and TRBJ2-1; D ambiguous. The CDR3 covers 13 residues. The V end lost 2 bases, the J end lost 8 bases, and 11 bases lay between the germline ends. Germline assignment: CDR1 SGHDT and CDR2 YYEEEE. Here the CDR3 DNA reads TGTGCCAGCAGCTTTGGCAGGTCAGATGAGCAGTTCTTC. Translation gives CASSFGRSDEQFF.

The V and J genes are TRBV19 and TRBJ2-2; D may be TRBD1 or TRBD2 (5 bases each). CDR3 size: 13 residues. Trimming took off 6 bases at V and 2 bases at J, with 7 bases between the two ends. In germline, CDR1 is LNHDA, CDR2 SQIVND (reference sequence). CDR3 in DNA: TGTGCCAGTAGGGGGGTAAACACCGGGGAGCTGTTTTTT. It yields the protein CASRGVNTGELFF.

The chain couples TRBV27 to TRBJ2-5; 7 bases are shared with TRBD2. The length of the CDR3 is 14 residues. The trim removed 5 bases at V and 4 bases at J, leaving 7 bases unmatched. The V gene's germline CDR1 is MNHEY and CDR2 SMNVEV (reference sequence). DNA of the CDR3: TGTGCCAGCAGTACCCTCGGGGGGAGAGAGACCCAGTACTTC. Its translation: CASSTLGGRETQYF.

The chain joins TRBV5-1 to TRBJ2-2; 7 bases are shared with TRBD1. The CDR3 is made up of 15 amino acids. V lost 4 bases to trimming and J lost 1 base; unmatched junction nucleotides: 4. Per the germline V gene, CDR1 is SGHRS and CDR2 is YFSETQ. The CDR3 spells CASSPQGRNTGELFF. CDR3 nucleotides: TGCGCCAGCAGCCCACAGGGGCGGAACACCGGGGAGCTGTTTTTT. Complete variable domain (other parts from reference TRBV5-1 and TRBJ2-2): KAGVTQTPRYLIKTRGQQVTLSCSPISGHRSVSWYQQTPGQGLQFLFEYFSETQRNKGNFPGRFSGRQFSNSRSEMNVSTLELGDSALYLCASSPQGRNTGELFFGEGSRLTVL.

The V gene is TRBV4-1, the J gene TRBJ1-5; 10 bases are shared with TRBD1. The junction had 9 bases not matched to a gene; V was cut back by 4 bases and J by 6 bases. This CDR3 is 16 amino acids long. Germline loops: CDR1 MGHRA, CDR2 YSYEKL. This CDR3 is CASSRYWDRGGQPQHF. Here the CDR3 DNA reads TGCGCCAGCAGCCGATACTGGGACAGGGGAGGTCAGCCCCAGCATTTT.

The chain links TRBV10-2 to TRBJ1-2; D is perhaps TRBD1 (5 bases). The CDR3 covers 13 residues. Deletions cut 9 bases from V and 2 bases from J, with 13 bases between. Germline V lookup: CDR1 WSHSY, CDR2 SAAADI. The CDR3 spells CASGAGRNYGYTF. The CDR3, as DNA: TGCGCCAGTGGGGCGGGGCGGAACTATGGCTACACCTTC.

This clone came up a few times. The genes are TRBV4-1 and TRBJ2-2, with D possibly TRBD1 on 6 matching bases. Trimming left V 5 bases short and J 6 bases short, with 19 bases between. The length of the CDR3 is 16 residues. In germline, CDR1 is MGHRA, CDR2 YSYEKL. The CDR3 sequence is CASSSTPGHLPGELFF. The CDR3 DNA reads TGCGCCAGCAGCTCGACCCCGGGACACCTGCCCGGGGAGCTGTTTTTT.

V is TRBV6-5 and J is TRBJ1-2; a weak D match, TRBD1 (5 bases). V was pared by 0 bases and J by 2 bases, with 13 bases between. Per germline, CDR1 MNHEY and CDR2 SVGAGI. CDR3 length equals 16 residues. In DNA, the CDR3 is TGTGCCAGCAGTTACTCCCCGGGACGGCCCAACTATGGCTACACCTTC. It specifies CASSYSPGRPNYGYTF.

The chain carries TRBV5-1 and TRBJ2-7; 14 bases match TRBD2. The germline gives CDR1 SGHRS, CDR2 YFSETQ. The CDR3 is made up of 16 amino acids. The ends lost 4 bases at V and 5 bases at J; junction bases unmatched: 8. CDR3 DNA: TGCGCCAGCAGCCGACGGACTAGCGGGGGGAGCCACGAGCAGTACTTC. This codes for CASSRRTSGGSHEQYF.

DNA for the CDR3: TGTGCCAGCAGCACCGGGGGCGGAATCATGAACACTGAAGCTTTCTTT. Its translation is CASSTGGGIMNTEAFF. The genes are TRBV5-4 and TRBJ1-1; tentatively, D is TRBD1 (6 bases). V was shortened by 4 bases and J by 0 bases, with 16 bases between the two germline ends. This CDR3 comprises 16 residues. Germline assignment: CDR1 SGHNT and CDR2 YYREEE (reference sequence).

This clone was seen more than once but under ten times. This sequence joins TRBV19 and TRBJ2-7, with TRBD1 matching over 8 bases. The junction had 6 bases not matched to a gene; V was cut back by 3 bases and J by 2 bases. This CDR3 comprises 15 residues. Germline CDR1 LNHDA, CDR2 SQIVND (reference sequence). The CDR3 region has the DNA TGTGCCAGTAGTATTTCAGACAGGGGCCCCTACGAGCAGTACTTC. It is translated as CASSISDRGPYEQYF.

The V call is TRBV5-1, the J call TRBJ1-2; TRBD1 matches at 7 bases. There are 14 residues in the CDR3. The germline V gene encodes CDR1 SGHRS and CDR2 YFSETQ. J gave up 2 bases and V 4 bases, and 5 bases lay outside the gene matches. The CDR3 spells CASSTQGGNYGYTF. CDR3 coding DNA: TGCGCCAGCAGCACGCAGGGGGGGAACTATGGCTACACCTTC.

Many counts were recorded for this clone. This CDR3 is also generated by other DNA sequences in the sample. V is TRBV4-1 and J is TRBJ2-1; 7 nucleotides align to TRBD2. The trim removed 0 bases at V and 0 bases at J, leaving 2 bases unmatched. The CDR3 runs 16 residues. Germline CDR1 MGHRA, CDR2 YSYEKL. CDR3: CASSQEVAGSYNEQFF. The CDR3 DNA is TGCGCCAGCAGCCAAGAAGTAGCGGGCTCCTACAATGAGCAGTTCTTC.

In its sample, this clone was seen many times. The chain links TRBV12-5 to TRBJ1-1, with 7 bases fitting TRBD1. Germline V gene lookup returns CDR1 LGHNT and CDR2 FRNRAP. V shed 1 base, J shed 11 bases, and the junction held 13 bases outside the gene matches. The CDR3 is made up of 15 amino acids. The CDR3 loop reads CASGLDGTASPRAFF. CDR3 DNA sequence: TGTGCTAGTGGTTTGGATGGGACAGCCTCACCACGGGCTTTCTTT.

The chain is built from TRBV11-2 and TRBJ2-5; the D gene is possibly TRBD1 (6 bases). The V and J ends lost 4 bases and 7 bases respectively, with 16 bases between them. Germline lookup yields CDR1 SGHAT and CDR2 FQNNGV. The length of the CDR3 is 14 residues. CDR3 DNA sequence: TGTGCCAGCAGCTCAGACAGGTTCCTTGGGACCCAGTACTTC. This translates into CASSSDRFLGTQYF.

The CDR3 protein is CASSFEGYEQYF. In DNA form, the CDR3 reads TGTGCCAGCAGTTTTGAGGGCTACGAGCAGTACTTC. The gene calls are TRBV6-1 and TRBJ2-7; maybe TRBD2 (5 bases). The V end was cut by 5 bases, the J end by 3 bases, with 8 bases between. Germline CDR1 reads MNHNS; CDR2 reads SASEGT. The CDR3 spans 12 residues.

The CDR3 bases are TGTGCCAGCAGCCTACAGGGGAAAGAGCAGTACTTC. Translation: CASSLQGKEQYF. V is TRBV5-6 and J is TRBJ2-7; 7 nucleotides align to TRBD1. The CDR3 runs to 12 residues. The germline V gene encodes CDR1 SGHDT and CDR2 YYEEEE. Trimming took 4 bases from V and 7 from J; bases not matched to a gene: 5.

V gene TRBV5-4 combines with J gene TRBJ1-1; TRBD1 agrees at 8 bases. The length of the CDR3 is 13 residues. The germline V gene encodes CDR1 SGHNT and CDR2 YYREEE (reference sequence). The V segment lost 4 bases and the J segment 6 bases; nucleotides outside the gene matches: 5. CDR3 sequence (DNA): TGTGCCAGCAGCCCGACAGGGGAACCTGAAGCTTTCTTT. It is translated as CASSPTGEPEAFF.

The gene calls are TRBV6-5 and TRBJ2-3; no clear D gene. Germline V gene sequence: CDR1 MNHEY, CDR2 SVGAGI. Trimming shortened V by 6 bases and J by 0 bases, and 13 bases separated the two germline ends. This CDR3 is 15 amino acids long. The CDR3 protein is CASRSHGASTDTQYF. As DNA, the CDR3 is TGTGCCAGCAGGTCCCACGGAGCTAGCACAGATACGCAGTATTTT.

This rearrangement joins TRBV29-1 to TRBJ1-1; D perhaps matches TRBD1 (5 bases). Per germline, CDR1 SQVTM and CDR2 ANQGSEA. This CDR3 has 13 amino acids. Trimming took 3 bases from V and 2 from J, leaving 10 bases between them. The CDR3 bases are TGCAGCGTTGAGTTCCAGGGTAACACTGAAGCTTTCTTT. Encoded protein: CSVEFQGNTEAFF.

This chain connects TRBV4-1 to TRBJ2-7, with 8 nucleotides matching TRBD1. Germline CDR1 reads MGHRA; CDR2 reads YSYEKL. CDR3 length: 16 residues. With V trimmed by 2 bases and J by 3 bases, 9 bases remained unmatched. CDR3 protein: CASSQIATGGGYEQYF. The DNA for the CDR3 is TGCGCCAGCAGCCAAATAGCTACAGGGGGAGGCTACGAGCAGTACTTC.